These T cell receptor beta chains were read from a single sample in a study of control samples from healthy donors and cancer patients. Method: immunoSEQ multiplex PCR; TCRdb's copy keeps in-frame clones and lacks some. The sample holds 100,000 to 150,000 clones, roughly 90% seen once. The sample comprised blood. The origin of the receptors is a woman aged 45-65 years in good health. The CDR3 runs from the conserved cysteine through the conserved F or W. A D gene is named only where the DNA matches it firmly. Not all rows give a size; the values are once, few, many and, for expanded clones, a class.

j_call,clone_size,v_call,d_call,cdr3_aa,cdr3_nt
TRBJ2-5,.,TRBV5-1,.,CASRAYGLQETQYF,TGCGCCAGCCGGGCGTATGGGTTACAAGAGACCCAGTACTTC
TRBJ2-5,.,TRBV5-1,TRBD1,CASSPWTGETQYF,TGCGCCAGCAGCCCGTGGACAGGAGAGACCCAGTACTTC
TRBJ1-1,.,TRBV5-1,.,CASSLGQPNTEAFF,TGCGCCAGCAGCTTGGGACAACCGAACACTGAAGCTTTCTTT
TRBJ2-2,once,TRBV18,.,CASSPLKLGNTGELFF,TGTGCCAGCTCACCACTGAAACTAGGGAACACCGGGGAGCTGTTTTTT
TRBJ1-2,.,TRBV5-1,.,CASGSSGGIAGYTF,TGCGCCAGCGGTTCAAGTGGGGGTATTGCTGGCTACACCTTC
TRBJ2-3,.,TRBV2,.,CASSEMGSTDTQYF,TGTGCCAGCAGTGAGATGGGTAGCACAGATACGCAGTATTTT
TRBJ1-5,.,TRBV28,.,CASSQTDSNQPQHF,TGTGCCAGCAGTCAGACGGATAGCAATCAGCCCCAGCATTTT
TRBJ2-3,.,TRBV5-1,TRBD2,CASSSKREARTDTQYF,TGCGCCAGCAGCTCAAAGCGGGAGGCGCGCACAGATACGCAGTATTTT
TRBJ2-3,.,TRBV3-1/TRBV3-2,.,CASSQAHGTDTQYF,TGTGCCAGCAGCCAAGCTCACGGAACAGATACGCAGTATTTT
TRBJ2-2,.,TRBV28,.,CASSLWAGNTGELFF,TGTGCCAGCAGTTTATGGGCAGGGAACACCGGGGAGCTGTTTTTT
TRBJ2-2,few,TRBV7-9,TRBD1,CASSLRDRGTGELFF,TGTGCCAGCAGCTTACGGGACAGGGGCACCGGGGAGCTGTTTTTT
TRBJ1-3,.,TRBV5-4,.,CASSLGGSGNTIYF,TGTGCCAGCAGCTTGGGGGGCTCCGGAAACACCATATATTTT
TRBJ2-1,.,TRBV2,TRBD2,CASSAFGLAGFNEQFF,TGTGCCAGCAGTGCTTTCGGGCTAGCGGGTTTCAATGAGCAGTTCTTC
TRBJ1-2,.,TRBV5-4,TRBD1,CASSLAGTGDYGYTF,TGTGCCAGCAGCTTGGCCGGGACAGGAGACTATGGCTACACCTTC
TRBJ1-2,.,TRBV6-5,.,CASTPGDRANYGYTF,TGTGCCAGCACCCCCGGGGACCGAGCTAACTATGGCTACACCTTC
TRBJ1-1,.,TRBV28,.,CASSLVRTEAFF,TGTGCCAGCAGTTTGGTAAGGACTGAAGCTTTCTTT
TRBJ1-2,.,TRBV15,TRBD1,CATSIWTGDGYGYTF,TGTGCCACCAGCATCTGGACAGGGGACGGCTATGGCTACACCTTC
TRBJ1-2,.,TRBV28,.,CASRYAYGYTF,TGTGCCAGCAGGTACGCCTATGGCTACACCTTC
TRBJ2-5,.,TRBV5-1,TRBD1,CASSSGQGSQETQYF,TGCGCCAGCAGCTCGGGACAGGGGTCTCAAGAGACCCAGTACTTC
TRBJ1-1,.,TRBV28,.,CASSSGSPAPNTEAFF,TGTGCCAGCAGTTCCGGGTCTCCGGCTCCCAACACTGAAGCTTTCTTT
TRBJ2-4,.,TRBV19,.,CASSIAGTKNIQYF,TGTGCCAGTAGTATAGCAGGAACCAAAAACATTCAGTACTTC
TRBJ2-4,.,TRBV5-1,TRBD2,CASSFRPSFTAGGTAKNIQYF,TGCGCCAGCTCTTTCCGCCCCTCTTTTACGGCGGGGGGGACGGCCAAAAACATTCAGTACTTC
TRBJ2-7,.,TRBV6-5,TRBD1,CASRDRAYEQYF,TGTGCCAGCCGGGACAGGGCCTACGAGCAGTACTTC
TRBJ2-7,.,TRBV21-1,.,CASSQIDDQSTEQYF,TGTGCCAGCAGCCAGATTGATGACCAGTCGACCGAGCAGTACTTC
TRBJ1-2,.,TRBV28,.,CASNSLRAQYGYTF,TGTGCCAGCAATTCCCTCAGGGCCCAGTATGGCTACACCTTC
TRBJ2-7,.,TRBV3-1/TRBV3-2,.,CASSFAGYEQYF,TGTGCCAGCAGCTTTGCTGGCTACGAGCAGTACTTC
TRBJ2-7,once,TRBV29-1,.,CSVVVQGYLYEQYF,TGCAGCGTTGTGGTTCAGGGCTACCTCTACGAGCAGTACTTC
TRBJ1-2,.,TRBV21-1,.,CASSKGVKGSGGYTF,TGTGCCAGCAGCAAAGGAGTGAAGGGATCGGGCGGCTACACCTTC
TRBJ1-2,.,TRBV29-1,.,CSVSRTDDYGYTF,TGCAGCGTTTCTAGGACAGACGATTATGGCTACACCTTC
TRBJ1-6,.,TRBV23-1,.,CASRGDTGSPLHF,TGCGCCAGCAGAGGGGACACTGGGTCACCCCTCCACTTT
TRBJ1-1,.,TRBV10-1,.,CASSLRGGRTEAFF,TGCGCCAGCAGCCTACGGGGGGGGCGGACTGAAGCTTTCTTT
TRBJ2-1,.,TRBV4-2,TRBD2,CASSQDPTGASGDYNEQFF,TGTGCCAGCAGCCAAGATCCCACAGGGGCTAGCGGGGATTACAATGAGCAGTTCTTC
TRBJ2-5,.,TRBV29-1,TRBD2,CSVEVTSGSGETQYF,TGCAGCGTTGAAGTGACTAGCGGGAGTGGAGAGACCCAGTACTTC
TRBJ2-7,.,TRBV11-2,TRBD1,CASSFGQEYEQYF,TGTGCCAGCAGCTTCGGACAGGAGTACGAGCAGTACTTC
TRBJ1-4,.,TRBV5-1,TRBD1,CASSRRPTGEGEKLFF,TGCGCCAGCAGCCGAAGACCGACAGGGGAGGGTGAAAAACTGTTTTTT
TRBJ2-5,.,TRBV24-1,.,CATSDLRSGSIGETQYF,TGTGCCACCAGTGATTTGCGGTCTGGTTCAATCGGAGAGACCCAGTACTTC
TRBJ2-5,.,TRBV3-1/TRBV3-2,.,CASSPVGGPGETQYF,TGTGCCAGCAGCCCCGTCGGGGGGCCGGGGGAGACCCAGTACTTC
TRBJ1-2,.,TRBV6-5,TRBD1,CASSYQGARGYTF,TGTGCCAGCAGTTATCAGGGGGCGCGTGGCTACACCTTC
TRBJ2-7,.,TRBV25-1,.,CASSHGPEQYF,TGTGCCAGCTCCCATGGTCCCGAGCAGTACTTC
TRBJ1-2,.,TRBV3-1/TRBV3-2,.,CASSQGTAQVRYTF,TGTGCCAGCAGCCAAGGGACAGCCCAAGTTCGCTACACCTTC
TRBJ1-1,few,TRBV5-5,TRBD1,CASSLGDRVVNTEAFF,TGTGCCAGCAGCTTAGGGGACAGGGTCGTGAACACTGAAGCTTTCTTT
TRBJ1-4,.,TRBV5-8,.,CASSPEGLRNEKLFF,TGTGCCAGCAGCCCCGAAGGGTTGAGGAATGAAAAACTGTTTTTT
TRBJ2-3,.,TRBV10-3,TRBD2,CAISEGLAGGEDTQYF,TGTGCCATCAGTGAGGGACTAGCGGGAGGGGAAGATACGCAGTATTTT
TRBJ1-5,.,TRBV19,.,CASSLAGRNQPQHF,TGTGCCAGTAGTCTGGCGGGGCGCAATCAGCCCCAGCATTTT
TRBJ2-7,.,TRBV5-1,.,CASSLQGGLYEQYF,TGCGCCAGCAGCTTGCAGGGGGGCCTTTACGAGCAGTACTTC
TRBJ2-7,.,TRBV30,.,CAWSVRSRGEQYF,TGTGCCTGGAGTGTACGGTCCAGGGGCGAGCAGTACTTC
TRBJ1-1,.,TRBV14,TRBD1,CASSLRQGRRTEAFF,TGTGCCAGCAGCCTCAGACAGGGGAGGCGAACTGAAGCTTTCTTT
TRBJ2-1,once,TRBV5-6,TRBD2,CASSLQGLANNEQFF,TGTGCCAGCAGCTTACAGGGACTAGCGAACAATGAGCAGTTCTTC
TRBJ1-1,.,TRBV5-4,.,CASSLVGTEDASF,TGTGCCAGCAGCTTGGTCGGGACGGAAGATGCTTCCTTT
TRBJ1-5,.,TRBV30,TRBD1,CAWSAPGQAQHF,TGTGCCTGGAGTGCCCCCGGACAGGCCCAGCATTTT
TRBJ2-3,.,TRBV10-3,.,CAISEPLGDPRSDTQYF,TGTGCCATCAGTGAGCCCCTCGGAGACCCGAGGTCCGATACGCAGTATTTT
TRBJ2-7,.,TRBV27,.,CASSVNTGILYEQYF,TGTGCCAGCAGTGTAAATACAGGAATCCTCTACGAGCAGTACTTC
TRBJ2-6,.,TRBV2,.,CASEPGLGGANVLTF,TGTGCCAGCGAACCGGGCCTGGGAGGGGCCAACGTCCTGACTTTC
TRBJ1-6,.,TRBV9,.,CASSVGPLPYNSPLHF,TGTGCCAGCAGCGTAGGTCCGCTCCCTTATAATTCACCCCTCCACTTT